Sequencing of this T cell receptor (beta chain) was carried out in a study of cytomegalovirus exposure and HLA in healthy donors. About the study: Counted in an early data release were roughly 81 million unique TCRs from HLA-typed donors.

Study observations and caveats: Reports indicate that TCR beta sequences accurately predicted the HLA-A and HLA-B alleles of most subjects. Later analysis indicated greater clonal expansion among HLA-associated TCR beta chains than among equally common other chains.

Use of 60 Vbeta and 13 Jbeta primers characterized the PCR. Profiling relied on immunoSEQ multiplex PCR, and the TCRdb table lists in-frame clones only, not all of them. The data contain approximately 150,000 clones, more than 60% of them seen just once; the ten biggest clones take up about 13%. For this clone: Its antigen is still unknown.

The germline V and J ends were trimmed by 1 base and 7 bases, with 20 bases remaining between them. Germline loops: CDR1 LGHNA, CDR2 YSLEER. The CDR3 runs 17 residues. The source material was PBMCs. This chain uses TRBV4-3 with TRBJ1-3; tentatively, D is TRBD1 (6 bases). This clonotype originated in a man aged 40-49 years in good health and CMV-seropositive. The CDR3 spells CASSQVSTGLWLNTIYF. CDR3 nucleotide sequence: TGCGCCAGCAGCCAAGTCTCAACAGGGCTATGGTTGAACACCATATATTTT.